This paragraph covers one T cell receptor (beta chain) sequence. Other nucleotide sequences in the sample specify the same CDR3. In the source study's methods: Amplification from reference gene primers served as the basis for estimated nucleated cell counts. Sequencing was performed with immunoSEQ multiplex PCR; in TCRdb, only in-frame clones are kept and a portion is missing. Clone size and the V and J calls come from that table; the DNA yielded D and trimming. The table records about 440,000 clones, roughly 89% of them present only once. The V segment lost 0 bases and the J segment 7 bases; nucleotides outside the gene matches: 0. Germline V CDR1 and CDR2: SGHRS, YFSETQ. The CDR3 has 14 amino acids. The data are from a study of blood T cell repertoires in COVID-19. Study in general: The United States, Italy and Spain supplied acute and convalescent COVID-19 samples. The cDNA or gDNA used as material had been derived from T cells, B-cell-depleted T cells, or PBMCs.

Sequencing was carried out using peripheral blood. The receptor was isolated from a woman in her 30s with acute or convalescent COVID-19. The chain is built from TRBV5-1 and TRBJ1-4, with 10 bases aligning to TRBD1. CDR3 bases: TGCGCCAGCAGCTTGGGGACAGGGGGTGAAAAACTGTTTTTT. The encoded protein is CASSLGTGGEKLFF. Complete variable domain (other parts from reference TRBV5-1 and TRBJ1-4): KAGVTQTPRYLIKTRGQQVTLSCSPISGHRSVSWYQQTPGQGLQFLFEYFSETQRNKGNFPGRFSGRQFSNSRSEMNVSTLELGDSALYLCASSLGTGGEKLFFGSGTQLSVL.